This T cell receptor beta chain emerged from a study of cytomegalovirus exposure and HLA in healthy donors. This CDR3 has 15 residues. V lost 0 bases and J 8 bases, leaving 19 bases between the germline ends. CDR1 is SQVTM, CDR2 ANQGSEA, per germline. The primer mix had 60 Vbeta and 13 Jbeta primers. Assay: immunoSEQ multiplex PCR; the TCRdb copy retains only in-frame clones and omits some. Of around 190,000 clones listed, 86% are singletons. This clonotype was sampled from a young woman in good health and CMV-seronegative. The chain carries TRBV29-1 and TRBJ1-1; possible D gene TRBD1, 6 bases. Material for sequencing was PBMCs. The CDR3 region has the DNA TGCAGCGTTGAAGATCGCCGGACAGCCGGTGGGGAAGCTTTCTTT. This gives the protein CSVEDRRTAGGEAFF.